This T cell receptor (beta chain) was identified during a study of T cell responses to AZD1222 COVID-19 vaccine. The data were produced by immunoSEQ multiplex PCR, yet TCRdb's version contains in-frame clones alone and is incomplete. Of just under 55,000 clones in the sample, nearly 90% were seen once. V dropped 0 bases and J dropped 0; count of bases not matched to a gene: 3. Germline V gene sequence: CDR1 SGHNT, CDR2 YYREEE (reference sequence). This CDR3 has 16 amino acids. Material: peripheral blood, obtained on day 0 of AZD1222 vaccination. The V gene is TRBV5-4, the J gene TRBJ2-7, with 10 positions matching TRBD2. This TCR was recovered from an adult in good health. CDR3 in amino acids: CASSLASGGSSYEQYF. The CDR3 nucleotides read TGTGCCAGCAGCTTGGCTAGCGGGGGCTCCTCCTACGAGCAGTACTTC.